The T cell receptor beta chain under discussion was sequenced for a study of shared clonotypes between healthy human individuals. Germline values: CDR1 SGHTA, CDR2 FQGNSA. The CDR3 totals 18 residues. V shed 5 bases and J 5 bases; nucleotides not matched to a gene: 14. Roughly 200 ng DNA, tens of thousands of T cell genomes, went into each sorted-subset replicate PCR. Method: immunoSEQ multiplex PCR; TCRdb's copy keeps in-frame clones and lacks some. Of roughly 2.6 million clones listed, approximately 94% are singletons. V and J are TRBV7-2 and TRBJ2-7, with 14 bases fitting TRBD2. Sequences were obtained from naive CD4+ T cells sorted from blood. Subset reported: CD45RA+ positively selected. This receptor was taken from a man aged 18-30 years in good health. CDR3 loop: CASSPRLTSGRDPNEQYF. Written as DNA, the CDR3 is TGTGCCAGCAGCCCACGTTTGACTAGCGGGAGGGACCCAAACGAGCAGTACTTC.